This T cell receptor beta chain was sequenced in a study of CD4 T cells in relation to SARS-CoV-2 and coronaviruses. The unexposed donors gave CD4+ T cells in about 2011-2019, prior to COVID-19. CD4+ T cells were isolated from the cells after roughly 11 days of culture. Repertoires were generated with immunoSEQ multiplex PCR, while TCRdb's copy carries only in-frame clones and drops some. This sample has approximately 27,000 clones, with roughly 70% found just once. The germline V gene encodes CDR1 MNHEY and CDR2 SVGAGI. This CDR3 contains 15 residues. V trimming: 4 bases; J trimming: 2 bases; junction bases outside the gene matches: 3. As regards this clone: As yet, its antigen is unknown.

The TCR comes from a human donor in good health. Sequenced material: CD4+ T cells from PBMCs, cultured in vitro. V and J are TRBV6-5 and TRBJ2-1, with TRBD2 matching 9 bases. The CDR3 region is CASSSGLAPYNEQFF. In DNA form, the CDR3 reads TGTGCCAGCAGTTCGGGACTAGCCCCCTACAATGAGCAGTTCTTC.